One and the same sample provided the 3 T cell receptor beta chains below, sequenced in a study of T cells in Graves' hyperthyroidism and ophthalmopathy. What was amplified from RNA transcripts were TCR beta CDR3 regions. HTBI primers were used for first-round RT-PCR of the TCR CDR3. TCRdb reanalysed the multiplex PCR reads using MiXCR and keeps one entry per CDR3 protein. In the table there are some 550,000 distinct CDR3 sequences, around 16% of which are singletons. The sample taken for sequencing was blood. The receptors come from a woman in her forties with Graves' ophthalmopathy.

In this sample, this clonotype turned up a few times. The chain has TRBV3-1 and TRBJ2-1, with D possibly matching TRBD1 (7 bases). The CDR3 is 17 amino acids. V was clipped by 5 bases and J by 0 bases, with 17 bases between them. From germline, CDR1 is LGHDT and CDR2 YNNKEL (reference sequence). The CDR3 here is CASSSGGSESSYNEQFF. The CDR3 region has the DNA TGTGCCAGCAGCTCAGGGGGGAGTGAATCCTCCTACAATGAGCAGTTCTTC.

This clonotype was seen ten or more times. The genes are TRBV5-1 and TRBJ1-1; D is undetermined. The CDR3 is 13 residues long. V lost 0 bases to trimming and J lost 2 bases, with 5 bases between them. Germline loops: CDR1 SGHRS, CDR2 YFSETQ. CDR3 region: CASSLGYNTEAFF. CDR3 nucleotide sequence: TGCGCCAGCAGCTTGGGATACAACACTGAAGCTTTCTTT.

In this sample, this clonotype turned up a few times. This clone may be a read error of a much larger clone one base away. The chain is built from TRBV2 and TRBJ1-1; 7 bases match TRBD1. The germline V gene has CDR1 SNHLY and CDR2 FYNNEI. There are 14 residues in the CDR3. The CDR3 sequence is CAISGQALNTGAFF. The CDR3 DNA reads TGTGCCATCTCCGGACAGGCCCTGAACACTGGAGCTTTCTTT.